Presented here are 27 T cell receptor beta chains from one specimen sequenced in a study of CXCR3-negative and CXCR3-positive naive CD8 T cells. The libraries of TRB cDNA were prepared using 5' RACE with UMI labels. From the 5' RACE reads, TCRdb lists one entry per CDR3 protein and no DNA. The listing contains some 25,000 distinct CDR3 sequences. Sequencing was carried out using naive CXCR3- CD8+ T cells from blood. Indicated subset: CD45RO-CCR7+CD27+CD95- naive CD8+ T cells lacking CXCR3 (TNR3-). These receptors all come from a human donor in good health. Some clones in this sample may be carry-over from other donors' samples.

This chain joins TRBV27 and TRBJ1-2; lacking DNA, the TRBD1 call made by TCRdb goes unchecked. Germline loops: CDR1 MNHEY, CDR2 SMNVEV (reference sequence). This CDR3 has 13 amino acids. This CDR3 reads CASSPTGAYGYTF.

This chain connects TRBV29-1 to TRBJ2-2; TCRdb's D call of TRBD1 is untestable without DNA. There are 15 residues in the CDR3. Germline CDR1 and CDR2: SQVTM and ANQGSEA. The CDR3 region is CSVRTGETITGELFF.

The gene calls are TRBV4-3 and TRBJ2-2; TCRdb lists TRBD1, though no DNA is available to test this call. Germline V lookup: CDR1 LGHNA, CDR2 YSLEER. CDR3 length: 17 amino acids. CDR3 sequence reads: CASSQDSSGGYTGELFF.

The chain links TRBV12-3 or TRBV12-4 to TRBJ1-5; TCRdb outputs TRBD1, but without DNA this stays unchecked. This CDR3 has 14 amino acids. The chain's CDR3 is CASSPGQTGQPQHF.

V is TRBV7-9 and J is TRBJ1-2; without DNA, the TCRdb call of TRBD1 cannot be checked. Germline V gene sequence: CDR1 SEHNR, CDR2 FQNEAQ (reference sequence). The length of the CDR3 is 15 residues. This chain's CDR3 is CASSNGTGTVYGYTF.

The rearrangement uses TRBV20-1 and TRBJ2-7. This CDR3 region has 13 residues. Germline CDR1 DFQATT, CDR2 SNEGSKA (reference sequence). CDR3 residues: CSARSRNVLWQYF.

The CDR3 reads CASSPYRASYNEQFF. The V call is TRBV7-9, the J call TRBJ2-1; TCRdb picks TRBD1, but there is no DNA to check that call. There are 15 residues in the CDR3. Germline V gene sequence: CDR1 SEHNR, CDR2 FQNEAQ (reference sequence).

The chain recombines TRBV11-2 with TRBJ2-1; the TCRdb D gene call, TRBD1, has no DNA to confirm it. This CDR3 has 17 amino acids. Germline V lookup: CDR1 SGHAT, CDR2 FQNNGV. The chain's CDR3 is CASSLGPTTITWNEQFF. The full variable domain, completed using reference TRBV11-2 and TRBJ2-1, is EAGVAQSPRYKIIEKRQSVAFWCNPISGHATLYWYQQILGQGPKLLIQFQNNGVVDDSQLPKDRFSAERLKGVDSTLKIQPAKLEDSAVYLCASSLGPTTITWNEQFFGPGTRLTVL.

This CDR3 is CASSLGSFDEQYF. The gene calls are TRBV7-2 and TRBJ2-7. This CDR3 is 13 amino acids long. Germline CDR1 reads SGHTA; CDR2 reads FQGNSA.

The V gene is TRBV11-3, the J gene TRBJ2-1. The CDR3 has 11 amino acids. The germline gives CDR1 SGHNT, CDR2 YENEEA. The chain's CDR3 is CASSSEDEQFF. Full variable domain (outside the CDR3, taken from reference TRBV11-3 and TRBJ2-1): EAGVVQSPRYKIIEKKQPVAFWCNPISGHNTLYWYLQNLGQGPELLIRYENEEAVDDSQLPKDRFSAERLKGVDSTLKIQPAELGDSAVYLCASSSEDEQFFGPGTRLTVL.

This chain's CDR3 is CASSFWREWNEQFF. The rearrangement joins TRBV5-4 to TRBJ2-1; lacking DNA, the TRBD2 call made by TCRdb goes unchecked. There are 14 residues in the CDR3. Germline values: CDR1 SGHNT, CDR2 YYREEE (reference sequence).

This chain links TRBV27 with TRBJ2-5; TCRdb selects TRBD2, and the lack of DNA leaves this call unchecked. This CDR3 is built from 16 residues. Germline lookup yields CDR1 MNHEY and CDR2 SMNVEV (reference sequence). The CDR3 is CASSFSTSGGEETQYF.

V gene TRBV27 combines with J gene TRBJ1-5; checking the TCRdb D call of TRBD1 is not possible without DNA. The CDR3 totals 14 residues. Germline V gene sequence: CDR1 MNHEY, CDR2 SMNVEV (reference sequence). The CDR3 spells CASSLSGGHQPQHF.

The chain joins TRBV6-5 to TRBJ2-1; the D call of TRBD1 rests on TCRdb alone, since no DNA is present to check it. The V gene's germline CDR1 is MNHEY and CDR2 SVGAGI. The CDR3 runs to 17 residues. The chain's CDR3 is CASSYTDLEGATNEQFF.

This chain uses TRBV7-8 with TRBJ2-3. The V gene's germline CDR1 is SGHVS and CDR2 FQNEAQ. The CDR3 is made up of 15 amino acids. Here the CDR3 reads CASSLGGFSVDTQYF. Drawing the rest from reference TRBV7-8 and TRBJ2-3, the complete variable domain is GAGVSQSPRYKVAKRGQDVALRCDPISGHVSLFWYQQALGQGPEFLTYFQNEAQLDKSGLPSDRFFAERPEGSVSTLKIQRTQQEDSAVYLCASSLGGFSVDTQYFGPGTRLTVL.

J is TRBJ2-7 and V is TRBV28; TCRdb returns TRBD1, unconfirmable since there is no DNA. The CDR3 is 15 amino acids. Germline V lookup: CDR1 MDHEN, CDR2 SYDVKM. This CDR3 is CASSWGRRVGDEQYF. Full variable domain (rest looked up from reference TRBV28 and TRBJ2-7): DVKVTQSSRYLVKRTGEKVFLECVQDMDHENMFWYRQDPGLGLRLIYFSYDVKMKEKGDIPEGYSVSREKKERFSLILESASTNQTSMYLCASSWGRRVGDEQYFGPGTRLTVT.

The rearrangement links TRBV28 to TRBJ2-7; TCRdb selects TRBD1, and the lack of DNA leaves this call unchecked. Per the germline V gene, CDR1 is MDHEN and CDR2 is SYDVKM. CDR3 length: 16 residues. CDR3 sequence reads: CASSLRGRPFVGGQYF.

The CDR3 here is CASRNQGPREKLFF. The V call is TRBV7-9, the J call TRBJ1-4. This CDR3 comprises 14 residues. Germline V gene lookup returns CDR1 SEHNR and CDR2 FQNEAQ (reference sequence). Drawing the rest from reference TRBV7-9 and TRBJ1-4, the complete variable domain is DTGVSQNPRHKITKRGQNVTFRCDPISEHNRLYWYRQTLGQGPEFLTYFQNEAQLEKSRLLSDRFSAERPKGSFSTLEIQRTEQGDSAMYLCASRNQGPREKLFFGSGTQLSVL.

V and J are TRBV7-3 and TRBJ1-6. The germline V gene encodes CDR1 SGHTA and CDR2 FQGTGA. CDR3 length equals 14 residues. The CDR3 spells CASSLIPTGSPLHF.

V gene TRBV29-1 combines with J gene TRBJ2-3; without DNA, the TCRdb call of TRBD1 cannot be checked. Germline CDR1 and CDR2: SQVTM and ANQGSEA. This CDR3 spans 14 amino acids. CDR3 protein: CSVEAQDSTDTQYF.

The chain employs TRBV29-1 and TRBJ2-1; no DNA is available, so the TRBD1 call from TCRdb remains unchecked. CDR1 SQVTM and CDR2 ANQGSEA come from the germline V gene. There are 12 residues in the CDR3. CDR3 sequence: CSGMDGDNEQFF.

The J gene is TRBJ2-1, the V gene TRBV23-1; TCRdb indicates TRBD2, and absent DNA this call remains unverified. TRBV23-1 is known as an ORF, though its function is uncertain. The CDR3 loop spans 17 amino acids. CDR3 sequence: CASSLKGGSPPYNEQFF.

V is TRBV20-1 and J is TRBJ1-1. The CDR3 length is 12 residues. Germline CDR1 reads DFQATT; CDR2 reads SNEGSKA (reference sequence). This CDR3 reads CSASRGVTEAFF.

The chain joins TRBV12-3 or TRBV12-4 to TRBJ2-5; as DNA is missing, the TRBD2 call by TCRdb cannot be tested. This CDR3 region has 14 residues. The CDR3 sequence is CASSPSGSEETQYF.

The V gene is TRBV15, the J gene TRBJ2-7; lacking DNA, the TRBD1 call made by TCRdb goes unchecked. CDR1 and CDR2 (germline): LNHNV, YYDKDF (reference sequence). There are 14 residues in the CDR3. The CDR3 reads CATSPGTLGEGQYF.

The V gene is TRBV27, the J gene TRBJ1-4. This CDR3 contains 14 residues. Germline CDR1 reads MNHEY; CDR2 reads SMNVEV (reference sequence). CDR3 amino acids: CASSLGVMREKLFF.

The V call is TRBV29-1, the J call TRBJ1-1; without DNA, the TCRdb call of TRBD1 cannot be checked. The germline CDR1 and CDR2 sequences are SQVTM and ANQGSEA. The CDR3 covers 14 residues. The CDR3 here is CSVDIDRLNTEAFF.